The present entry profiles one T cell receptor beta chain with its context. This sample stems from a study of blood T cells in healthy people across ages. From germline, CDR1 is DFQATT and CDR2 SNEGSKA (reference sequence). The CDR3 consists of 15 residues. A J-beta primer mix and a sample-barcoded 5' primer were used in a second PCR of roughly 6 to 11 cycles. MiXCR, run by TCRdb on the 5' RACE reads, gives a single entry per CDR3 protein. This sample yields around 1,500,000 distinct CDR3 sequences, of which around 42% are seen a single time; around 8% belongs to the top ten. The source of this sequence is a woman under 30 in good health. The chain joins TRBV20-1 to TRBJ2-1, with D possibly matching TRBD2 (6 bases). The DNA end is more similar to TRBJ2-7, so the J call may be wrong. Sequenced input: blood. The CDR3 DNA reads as TGCAGTGGGGGTGATATAGCGGAGAGATACAATGAGCAGTACTTC. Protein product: CSGGDIAERYNEQYF.